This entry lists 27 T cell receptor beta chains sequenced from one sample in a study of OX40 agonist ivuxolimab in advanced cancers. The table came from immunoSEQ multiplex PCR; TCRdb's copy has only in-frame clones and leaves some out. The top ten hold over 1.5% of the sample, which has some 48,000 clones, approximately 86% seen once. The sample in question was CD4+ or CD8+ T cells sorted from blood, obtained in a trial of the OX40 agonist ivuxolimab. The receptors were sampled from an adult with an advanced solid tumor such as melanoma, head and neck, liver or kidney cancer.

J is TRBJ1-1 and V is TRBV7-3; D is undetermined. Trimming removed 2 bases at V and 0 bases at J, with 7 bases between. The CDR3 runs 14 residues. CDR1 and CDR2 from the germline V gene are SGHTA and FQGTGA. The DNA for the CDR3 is TGTGCCAGCAGCTTATACCCGTTGAACACTGAAGCTTTCTTT. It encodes CASSLYPLNTEAFF. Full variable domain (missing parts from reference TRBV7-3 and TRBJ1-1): GAGVSQTPSNKVTEKGKYVELRCDPISGHTALYWYRQSLGQGPEFLIYFQGTGAADDSGLPNDRFFAVRPEGSVSTLKIQRTERGDSAVYLCASSLYPLNTEAFFGQGTRLTVV.

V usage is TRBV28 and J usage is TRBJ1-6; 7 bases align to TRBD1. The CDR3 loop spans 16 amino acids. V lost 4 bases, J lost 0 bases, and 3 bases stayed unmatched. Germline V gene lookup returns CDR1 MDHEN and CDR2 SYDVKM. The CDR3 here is CASSSGQSSYNSPLHF. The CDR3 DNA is TGTGCCAGCAGTTCGGGACAGAGCTCCTATAATTCACCCCTCCACTTT.

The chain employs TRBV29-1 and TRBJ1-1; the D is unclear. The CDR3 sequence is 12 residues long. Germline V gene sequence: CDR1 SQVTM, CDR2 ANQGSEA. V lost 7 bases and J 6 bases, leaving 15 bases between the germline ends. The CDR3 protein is CSAALQTAEAFF. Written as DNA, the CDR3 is TGCAGCGCCGCCTTGCAGACCGCTGAAGCTTTCTTT.

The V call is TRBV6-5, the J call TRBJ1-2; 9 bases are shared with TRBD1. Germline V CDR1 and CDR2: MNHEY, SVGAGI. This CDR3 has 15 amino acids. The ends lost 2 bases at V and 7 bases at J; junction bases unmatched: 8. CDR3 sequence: CASSYRDRDPSGYTF. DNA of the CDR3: TGTGCCAGCAGTTACCGGGACAGGGACCCCTCTGGCTACACCTTC.

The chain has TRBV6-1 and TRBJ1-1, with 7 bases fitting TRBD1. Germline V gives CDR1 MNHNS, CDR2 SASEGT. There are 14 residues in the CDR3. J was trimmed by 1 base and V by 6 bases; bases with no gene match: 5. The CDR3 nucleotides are TGTGCCAGCAGGTCAGGGGGGAGGAACACTGAAGCTTTCTTT. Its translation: CASRSGGRNTEAFF.

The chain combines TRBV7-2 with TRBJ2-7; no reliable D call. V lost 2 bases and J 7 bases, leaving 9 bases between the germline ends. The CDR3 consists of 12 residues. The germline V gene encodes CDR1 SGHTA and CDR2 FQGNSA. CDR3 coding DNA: TGTGCCAGCAGCTTATTGGCTGAGGAGCAGTACTTC. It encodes CASSLLAEEQYF.

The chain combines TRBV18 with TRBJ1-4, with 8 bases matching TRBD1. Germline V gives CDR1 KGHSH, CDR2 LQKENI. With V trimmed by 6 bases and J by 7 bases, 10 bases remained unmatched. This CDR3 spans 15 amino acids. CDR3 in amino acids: CASSLGQGYGEKLFF. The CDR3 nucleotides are TGTGCCAGCTCGCTCGGACAGGGTTACGGTGAAAAACTGTTTTTT.

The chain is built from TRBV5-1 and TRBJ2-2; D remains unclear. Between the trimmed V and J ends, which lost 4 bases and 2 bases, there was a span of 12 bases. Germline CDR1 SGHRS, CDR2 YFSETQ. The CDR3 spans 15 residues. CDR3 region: CASSDPSVNTGELFF. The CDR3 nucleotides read TGCGCCAGCAGCGACCCTTCAGTCAACACCGGGGAGCTGTTTTTT.

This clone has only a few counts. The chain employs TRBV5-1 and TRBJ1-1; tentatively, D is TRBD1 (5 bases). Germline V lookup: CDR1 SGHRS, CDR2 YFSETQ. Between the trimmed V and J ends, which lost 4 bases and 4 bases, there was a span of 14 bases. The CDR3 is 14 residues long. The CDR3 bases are TGCGCCAGCAGCCCTTCCGGGGGGAGCACTGAAGCTTTCTTT. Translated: CASSPSGGSTEAFF.

DNA for the CDR3: TGTGCCAGCAGCTCCCTCCCAGCGGGGGACTACGAGCAGTACTTC. This codes for CASSSLPAGDYEQYF. The chain joins TRBV7-9 to TRBJ2-7, with 8 bases matching TRBD2. J lost 3 bases, V lost 4 bases, and 8 bases had no gene match. Germline assignment: CDR1 SEHNR and CDR2 FQNEAQ (reference sequence). The CDR3 loop spans 15 amino acids.

CDR3 nucleotides: TGTGCCAGCTCACCTACCGGGACAGGGGTAAATGCGTATAATTCACCCCTCCACTTT. Translated, it gives CASSPTGTGVNAYNSPLHF. The chain has TRBV18 and TRBJ1-6; TRBD1 matches 10 bases. Trimming took 3 bases from V and 4 from J; bases not matched to a gene: 12. The germline V gene encodes CDR1 KGHSH and CDR2 LQKENI. CDR3 length: 19 amino acids.

CDR3 amino acids: CASSLAGGPNEQFF. The CDR3 DNA reads as TGTGCCAGCAGCCTAGCGGGAGGGCCCAATGAGCAGTTCTTC. The rearrangement uses TRBV9 and TRBJ2-1, with TRBD2 matching 12 bases. V was pared by 4 bases and J by 6 bases, with 2 bases of the junction left unmatched. From germline, CDR1 is SGDLS and CDR2 YYNGEE. CDR3 size: 14 residues.

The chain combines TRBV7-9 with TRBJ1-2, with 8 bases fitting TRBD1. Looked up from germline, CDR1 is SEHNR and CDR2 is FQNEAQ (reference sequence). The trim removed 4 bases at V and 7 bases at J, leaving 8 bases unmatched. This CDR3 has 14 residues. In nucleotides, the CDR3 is TGTGCCAGCAGCTCCGGACAGGGCCTGGGTGGCTACACCTTC. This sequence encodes CASSSGQGLGGYTF. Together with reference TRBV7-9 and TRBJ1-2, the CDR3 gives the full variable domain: DTGVSQNPRHKITKRGQNVTFRCDPISEHNRLYWYRQTLGQGPEFLTYFQNEAQLEKSRLLSDRFSAERPKGSFSTLEIQRTEQGDSAMYLCASSSGQGLGGYTFGSGTRLTVV.

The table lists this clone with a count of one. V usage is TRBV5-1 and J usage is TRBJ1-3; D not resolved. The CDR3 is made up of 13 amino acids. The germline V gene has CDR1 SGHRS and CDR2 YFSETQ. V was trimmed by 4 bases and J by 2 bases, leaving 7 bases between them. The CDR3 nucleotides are TGCGCCAGCAGCCCATCGACTGGAAACACCATATATTTT. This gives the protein CASSPSTGNTIYF.

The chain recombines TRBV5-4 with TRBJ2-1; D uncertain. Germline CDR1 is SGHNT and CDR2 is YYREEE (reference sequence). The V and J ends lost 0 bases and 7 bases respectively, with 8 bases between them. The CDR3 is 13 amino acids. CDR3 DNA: TGTGCCAGCAGCTTGGGGCAGGTAAATGAGCAGTTCTTC. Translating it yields CASSLGQVNEQFF.

CDR3 coding DNA: TGCAGCGTTGCCGAACAGGGAGGACAGCCCCAGCATTTT. Translation: CSVAEQGGQPQHF. The rearrangement joins TRBV29-1 to TRBJ1-5, with D perhaps matching TRBD1 (6 bases). This CDR3 is built from 13 residues. V shed 4 bases and J shed 7 bases, with 14 bases lying between them. Per germline, CDR1 SQVTM and CDR2 ANQGSEA.

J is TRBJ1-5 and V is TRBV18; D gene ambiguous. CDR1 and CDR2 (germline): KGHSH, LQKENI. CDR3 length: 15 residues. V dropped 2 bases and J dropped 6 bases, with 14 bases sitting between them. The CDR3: CASSPFEDGVQPQHF. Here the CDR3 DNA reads TGTGCCAGCTCACCATTCGAAGATGGGGTTCAGCCCCAGCATTTT.

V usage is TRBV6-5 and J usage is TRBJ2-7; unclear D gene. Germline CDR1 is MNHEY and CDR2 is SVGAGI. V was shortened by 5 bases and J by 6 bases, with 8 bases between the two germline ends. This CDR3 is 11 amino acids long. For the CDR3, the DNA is TGTGCCAGCAGTGAACCGGGCGAGCAGTACTTC. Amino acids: CASSEPGEQYF.

The CDR3 coding sequence is TGTGCCAGTAGTAAGGCAGGGGGCATAACTGAAGCTTTCTTT. Protein product: CASSKAGGITEAFF. V and J are TRBV19 and TRBJ1-1; 8 bases line up with TRBD1. The CDR3 is 14 residues long. Trimming took 4 bases from V and 5 from J; bases not matched to a gene: 6. From germline, CDR1 is LNHDA and CDR2 SQIVND (reference sequence).

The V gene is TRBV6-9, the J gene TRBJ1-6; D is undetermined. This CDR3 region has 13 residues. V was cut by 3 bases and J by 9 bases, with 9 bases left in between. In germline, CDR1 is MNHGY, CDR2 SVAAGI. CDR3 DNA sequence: TGTGCCAGCAGTTACACCCAGATTTCACCCCTCCACTTT. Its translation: CASSYTQISPLHF.

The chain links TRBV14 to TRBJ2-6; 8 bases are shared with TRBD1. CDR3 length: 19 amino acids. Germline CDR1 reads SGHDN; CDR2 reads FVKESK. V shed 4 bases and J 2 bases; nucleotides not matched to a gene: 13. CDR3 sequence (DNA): TGTGCCAGCAGCCCTCTCGCAGGGGGCTTGACGGCTGGGGCCAACGTCCTGACTTTC. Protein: CASSPLAGGLTAGANVLTF.

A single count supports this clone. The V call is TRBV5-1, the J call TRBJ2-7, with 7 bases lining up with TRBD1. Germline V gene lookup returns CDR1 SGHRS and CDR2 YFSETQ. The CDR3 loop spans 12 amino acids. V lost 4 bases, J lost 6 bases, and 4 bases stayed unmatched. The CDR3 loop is CASSQDRAEQYF. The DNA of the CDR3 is TGCGCCAGCAGCCAAGACAGGGCCGAGCAGTACTTC.

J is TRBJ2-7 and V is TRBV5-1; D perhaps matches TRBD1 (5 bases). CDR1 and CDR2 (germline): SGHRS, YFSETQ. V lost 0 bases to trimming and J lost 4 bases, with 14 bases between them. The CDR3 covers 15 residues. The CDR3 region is CASSLGSGPMYEQYF. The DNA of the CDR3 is TGCGCCAGCAGCTTGGGGTCAGGGCCTATGTACGAGCAGTACTTC.

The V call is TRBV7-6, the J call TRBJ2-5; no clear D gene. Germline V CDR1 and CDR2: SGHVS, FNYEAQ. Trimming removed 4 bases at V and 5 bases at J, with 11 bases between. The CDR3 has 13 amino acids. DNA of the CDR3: TGTGCCAGCAGCTGGGTTGAAGGGGAGACCCAGTACTTC. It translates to CASSWVEGETQYF.

CDR3 DNA: TGTGCCAGCAGCTTCGGGATAGAACGTGCCAAAAACATTCAGTACTTC. It encodes CASSFGIERAKNIQYF. V and J are TRBV7-8 and TRBJ2-4, with a tentative D call TRBD2 (5 bases). Deletions cut 3 bases from V and 1 base from J, with 13 bases between. The CDR3 totals 16 residues. CDR1 SGHVS and CDR2 FQNEAQ come from the germline V gene.

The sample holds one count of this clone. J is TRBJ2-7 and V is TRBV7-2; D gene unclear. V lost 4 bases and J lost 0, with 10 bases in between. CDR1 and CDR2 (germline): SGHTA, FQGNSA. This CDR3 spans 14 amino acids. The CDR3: CASSSGSSSYEQYF. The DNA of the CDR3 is TGTGCCAGCAGCTCCGGGTCGAGCTCCTACGAGCAGTACTTC.

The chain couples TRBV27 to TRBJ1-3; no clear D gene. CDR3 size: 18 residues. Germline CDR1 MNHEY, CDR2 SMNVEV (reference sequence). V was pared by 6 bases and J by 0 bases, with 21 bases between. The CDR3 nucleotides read TGTGCCAGCAGAGAGGGCCTCGTTCTCCTGGACTCTGGAAACACCATATATTTT. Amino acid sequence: CASREGLVLLDSGNTIYF.